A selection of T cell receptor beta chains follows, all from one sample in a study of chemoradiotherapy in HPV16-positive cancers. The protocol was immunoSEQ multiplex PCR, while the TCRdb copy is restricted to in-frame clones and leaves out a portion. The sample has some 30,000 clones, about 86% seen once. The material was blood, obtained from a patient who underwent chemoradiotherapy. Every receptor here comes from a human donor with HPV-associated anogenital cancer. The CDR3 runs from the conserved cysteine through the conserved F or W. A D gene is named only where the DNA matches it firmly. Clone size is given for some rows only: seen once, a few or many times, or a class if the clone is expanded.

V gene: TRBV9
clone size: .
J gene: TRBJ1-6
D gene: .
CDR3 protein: CASSVDPGEYSPLHF
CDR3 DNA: TGTGCCAGCAGCGTAGATCCGGGGGAGTATTCACCCCTCCACTTT

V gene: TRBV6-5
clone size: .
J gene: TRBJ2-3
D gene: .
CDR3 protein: CASSSPGGLTDTQYF
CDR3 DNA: TGTGCCAGCAGTTCCCCCGGGGGGCTTACAGATACGCAGTATTTT

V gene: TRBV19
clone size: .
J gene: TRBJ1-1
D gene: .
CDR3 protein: CASSVYGTLNTEAFF
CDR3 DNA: TGTGCCAGTAGTGTCTATGGGACTTTGAACACTGAAGCTTTCTTT

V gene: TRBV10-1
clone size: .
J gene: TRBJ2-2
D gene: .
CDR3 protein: CASSLGTGELFF
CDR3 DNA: TGCGCCAGCAGTTTGGGCACCGGGGAGCTGTTTTTT

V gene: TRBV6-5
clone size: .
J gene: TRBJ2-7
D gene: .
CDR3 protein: CASSYSRRVYEQYF
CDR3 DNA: TGTGCCAGCAGTTACTCGCGTAGGGTCTACGAGCAGTACTTC

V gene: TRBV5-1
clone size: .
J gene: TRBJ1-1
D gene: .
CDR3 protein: CASRSRLNTEAFF
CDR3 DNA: TGCGCCAGCCGCTCCCGACTGAACACTGAAGCTTTCTTT

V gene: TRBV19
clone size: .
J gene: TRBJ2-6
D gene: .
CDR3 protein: CASTKGAGANVLTF
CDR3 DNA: TGTGCCAGTACGAAAGGGGCCGGGGCCAACGTCCTGACTTTC

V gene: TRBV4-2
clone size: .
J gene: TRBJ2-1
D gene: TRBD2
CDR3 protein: CASSRPRAGGPDEQFF
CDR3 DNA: TGTGCCAGCAGCCGACCCCGAGCGGGGGGCCCGGATGAGCAGTTCTTC

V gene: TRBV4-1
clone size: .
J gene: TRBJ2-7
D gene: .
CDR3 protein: CASSQELGRWEVYEQYF
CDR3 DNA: TGCGCCAGCAGCCAAGAGTTGGGGCGCTGGGAGGTCTACGAGCAGTACTTC

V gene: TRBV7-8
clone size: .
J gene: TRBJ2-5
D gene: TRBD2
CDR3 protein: CASSLGVAGAQETQYF
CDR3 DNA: TGTGCCAGCAGCTTAGGGGTAGCGGGGGCCCAAGAGACCCAGTACTTC

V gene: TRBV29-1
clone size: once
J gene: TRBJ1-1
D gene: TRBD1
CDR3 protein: CSTRQGSNTEAFF
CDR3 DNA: TGCAGCACACGACAGGGCTCGAACACTGAAGCTTTCTTT

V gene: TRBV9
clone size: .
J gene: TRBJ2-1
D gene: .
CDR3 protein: CASSPWGSLRGSEQFF
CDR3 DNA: TGTGCCAGCAGCCCTTGGGGTAGCCTTCGGGGGAGTGAGCAGTTCTTC

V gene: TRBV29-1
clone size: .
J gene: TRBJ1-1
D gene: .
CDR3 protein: CSVENIQSPTEAFF
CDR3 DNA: TGCAGCGTTGAAAACATTCAAAGCCCCACTGAAGCTTTCTTT

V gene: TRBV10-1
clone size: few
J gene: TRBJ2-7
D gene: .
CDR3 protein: CASSEGPALTF
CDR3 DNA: TGCGCCAGCAGCGAGGGGCCAGCCTTGACGTTC

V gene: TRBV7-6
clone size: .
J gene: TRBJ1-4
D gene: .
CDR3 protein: CASSLVEGMETNEKLFF
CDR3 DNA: TGTGCCAGCAGCTTAGTTGAGGGGATGGAGACTAATGAAAAACTGTTTTTT

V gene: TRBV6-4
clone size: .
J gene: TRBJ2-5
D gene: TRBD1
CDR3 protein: CASSETGGRQETQYF
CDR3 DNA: TGTGCCAGCAGTGAGACAGGGGGCCGGCAAGAGACCCAGTACTTC

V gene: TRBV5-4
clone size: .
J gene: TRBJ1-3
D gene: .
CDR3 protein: CASSLQLIENTIYF
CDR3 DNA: TGTGCCAGCAGCTTGCAGTTAATTGAAAACACCATATATTTT

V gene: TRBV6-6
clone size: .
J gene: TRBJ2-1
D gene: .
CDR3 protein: CASSDTGERGLEQFF
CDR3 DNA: TGTGCCAGCAGTGATACAGGGGAACGGGGGCTTGAGCAGTTCTTC

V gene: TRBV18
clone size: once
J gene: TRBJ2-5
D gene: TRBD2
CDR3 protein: CASRLAGETQYF
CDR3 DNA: TGTGCCAGCCGACTAGCGGGCGAGACCCAGTACTTC

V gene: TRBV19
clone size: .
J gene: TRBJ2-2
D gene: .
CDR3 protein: CASNGGTGELFF
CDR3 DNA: TGTGCCAGTAACGGCGGCACCGGGGAGCTGTTTTTT

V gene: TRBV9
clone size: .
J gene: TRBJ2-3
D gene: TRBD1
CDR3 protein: CASSGQGRADTQYF
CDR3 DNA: TGTGCCAGCAGTGGACAGGGGCGCGCAGATACGCAGTATTTT

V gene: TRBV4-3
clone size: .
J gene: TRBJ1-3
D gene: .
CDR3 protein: CASSQVGRYSGNTIYF
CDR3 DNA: TGCGCCAGCAGCCAAGTGGGCCGTTACTCTGGAAACACCATATATTTT

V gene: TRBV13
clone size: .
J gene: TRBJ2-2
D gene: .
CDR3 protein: CASRRTANTGELFF
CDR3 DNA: TGTGCCAGCAGACGCACAGCGAACACCGGGGAGCTGTTTTTT

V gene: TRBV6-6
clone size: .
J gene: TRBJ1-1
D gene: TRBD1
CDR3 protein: CASNDRVLMLTEAFF
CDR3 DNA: TGTGCCAGCAACGACAGGGTTTTGATGCTCACTGAAGCTTTCTTT

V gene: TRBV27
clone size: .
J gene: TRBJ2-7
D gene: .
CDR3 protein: CASSSNRVHEQYF
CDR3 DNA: TGTGCCAGCAGTTCGAACAGGGTCCACGAGCAGTACTTC

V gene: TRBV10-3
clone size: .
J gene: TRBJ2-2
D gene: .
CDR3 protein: CAITEGGVDTGELFF
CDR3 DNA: TGTGCCATCACCGAAGGAGGGGTAGACACCGGGGAGCTGTTTTTT

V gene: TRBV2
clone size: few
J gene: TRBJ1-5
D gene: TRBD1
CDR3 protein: CASRRDRDQPQHF
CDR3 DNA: TGTGCCAGCAGACGGGACAGGGATCAGCCCCAGCATTTT

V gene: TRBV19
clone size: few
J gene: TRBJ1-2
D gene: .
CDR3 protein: CASSPRNYGYTF
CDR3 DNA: TGTGCCAGTAGTCCCCGTAACTATGGCTACACCTTC

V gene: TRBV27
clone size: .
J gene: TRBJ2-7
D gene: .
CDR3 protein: CASSFGGSYEQYF
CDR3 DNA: TGTGCCAGCAGTTTTGGGGGATCCTACGAGCAGTACTTC

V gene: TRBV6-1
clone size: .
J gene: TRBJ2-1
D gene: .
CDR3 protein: CASSGARSYNEQFF
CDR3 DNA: TGTGCCAGCAGTGGGGCTCGCTCCTACAATGAGCAGTTCTTC

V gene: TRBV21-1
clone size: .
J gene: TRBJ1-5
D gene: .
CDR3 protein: CASMGQGHQPQHF
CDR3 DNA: TGTGCCAGCATGGGACAGGGGCATCAGCCCCAGCATTTT

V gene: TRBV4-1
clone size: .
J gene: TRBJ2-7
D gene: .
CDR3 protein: CASSQGGFTYEQYF
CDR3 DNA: TGCGCCAGCAGCCAAGGGGGTTTCACCTACGAGCAGTACTTC

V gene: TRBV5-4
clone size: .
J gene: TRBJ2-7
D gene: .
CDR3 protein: CASSLQGGGEQYF
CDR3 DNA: TGTGCCAGCAGCTTGCAGGGTGGGGGCGAGCAGTACTTC

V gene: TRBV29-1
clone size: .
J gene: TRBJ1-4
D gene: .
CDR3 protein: CSVEQQGFGEKLFF
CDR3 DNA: TGCAGCGTTGAACAACAGGGCTTCGGGGAAAAACTGTTTTTT

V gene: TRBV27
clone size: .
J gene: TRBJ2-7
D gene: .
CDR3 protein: CATSVGAAYEQYF
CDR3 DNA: TGTGCCACCAGCGTTGGGGCCGCCTACGAGCAGTACTTC

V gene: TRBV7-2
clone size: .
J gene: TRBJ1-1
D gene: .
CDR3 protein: CASSLEGSTEAFF
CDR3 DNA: TGTGCCAGCAGCTTAGAGGGCAGCACTGAAGCTTTCTTT

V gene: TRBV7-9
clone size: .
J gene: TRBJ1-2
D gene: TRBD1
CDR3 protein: CASSNRDREGGYTF
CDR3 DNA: TGTGCCAGCAGCAACCGGGACAGGGAGGGTGGCTACACCTTC

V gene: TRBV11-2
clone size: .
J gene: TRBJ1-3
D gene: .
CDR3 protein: CASIPAGTSGNTIYF
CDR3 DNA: TGTGCCAGCATCCCCGCGGGGACTTCAGGAAACACCATATATTTT

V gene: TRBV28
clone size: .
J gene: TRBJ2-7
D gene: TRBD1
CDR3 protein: CASSLPGTGISYEQYF
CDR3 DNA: TGTGCCAGCAGTTTACCCGGGACAGGGATTTCCTACGAGCAGTACTTC

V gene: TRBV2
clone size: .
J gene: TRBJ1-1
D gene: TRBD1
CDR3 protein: CASSGDRLAEAFF
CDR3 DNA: TGTGCCAGCAGCGGGGACAGGTTGGCTGAAGCTTTCTTT

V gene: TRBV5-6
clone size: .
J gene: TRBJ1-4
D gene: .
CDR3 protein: CASSGLTATNEKLFF
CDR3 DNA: TGTGCCAGCAGCGGACTGACAGCAACTAATGAAAAACTGTTTTTT

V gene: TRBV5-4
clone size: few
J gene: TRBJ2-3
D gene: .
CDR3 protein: CASSFNLGSTDTQYF
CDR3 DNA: TGTGCCAGCAGCTTTAATCTGGGAAGCACAGATACGCAGTATTTT

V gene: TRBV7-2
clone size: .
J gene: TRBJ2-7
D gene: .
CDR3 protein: CASALRWFSYEQYF
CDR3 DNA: TGTGCCAGCGCATTAAGGTGGTTTTCCTACGAGCAGTACTTC